The 31 T cell receptor beta chains reported below all come from one sample, sequenced in a study of graft-versus-host responses after intestinal transplantation. Their antigen targets remain unknown. Profiling relied on immunoSEQ multiplex PCR, and the TCRdb table lists in-frame clones only, not all of them. Among approximately 100,000 clones, approximately 93% were seen once, and the ten largest hold less than 1.5%. The sample consisted of unstimulated CD8+ T cells sorted from spleen or lymph node cells, taken before intestinal transplant. The receptors come from a human donor who received an intestinal transplant.

V gene TRBV27 combines with J gene TRBJ2-1, with D perhaps matching TRBD1 (7 bases). The CDR3 spans 16 residues. V lost 4 bases to trimming and J lost 5 bases, with 18 bases between them. Germline V gene sequence: CDR1 MNHEY, CDR2 SMNVEV (reference sequence). In DNA, the CDR3 is TGTGCCAGCAGTTCCCTCCAGGGGGGCCAGAACAATGAGCAGTTCTTC. It yields the protein CASSSLQGGQNNEQFF.

V is TRBV4-1 and J is TRBJ2-1; 13 bases match TRBD2. Germline V gene data show CDR1 as MGHRA and CDR2 as YSYEKL. V gave up 3 bases and J gave up 0 bases; unmatched junction bases: 5. The CDR3 covers 18 residues. CDR3 sequence (DNA): TGCGCCAGCAGCCAGACTAGCGGGGGGCCTAGCTCCTACAATGAGCAGTTCTTC. Translated, it gives CASSQTSGGPSSYNEQFF.

CDR3 amino acids: CASSATGYTEAFF. CDR3 nucleotides: TGCGCCAGCAGCGCGACAGGGTACACTGAAGCTTTCTTT. V usage is TRBV4-1 and J usage is TRBJ1-1, with 7 bases that match TRBD1. V lost 5 bases, J lost 3 bases, and 3 bases stayed unmatched. CDR3 length: 13 amino acids. CDR1 is MGHRA and CDR2 is YSYEKL in the germline V gene.

The CDR3 DNA reads as TGTGCCAGCAGCGTAGAAGGTCCGCCCTACGAGCAGTACTTC. Protein: CASSVEGPPYEQYF. The rearrangement uses TRBV9 and TRBJ2-7, with unresolved D. The CDR3 sequence is 14 residues long. Germline CDR1 is SGDLS and CDR2 is YYNGEE. Trimming removed 0 bases from V and 2 bases from J, with 9 bases in between.

The V call is TRBV11-1, the J call TRBJ2-7, with a tentative D call TRBD1 (6 bases). The V end lost 2 bases, the J end lost 0 bases, and 20 bases lay between the germline ends. The CDR3 is 18 amino acids. Germline assignment: CDR1 SGHAT and CDR2 FQDESV (reference sequence). The CDR3 loop is CASSLLRGTPGSSYEQYF. The CDR3, as DNA: TGTGCCAGCAGCTTATTGCGAGGGACACCAGGGAGCTCCTACGAGCAGTACTTC.

V is TRBV29-1 and J is TRBJ1-1, with TRBD1 matching 9 bases. This CDR3 contains 11 residues. Germline CDR1 and CDR2: SQVTM and ANQGSEA. V lost 8 bases to trimming and J lost 8 bases; unmatched junction nucleotides: 6. This CDR3 reads CSTVGTGEAFF. CDR3 sequence (DNA): TGCAGCACCGTCGGGACAGGGGAAGCTTTCTTT.

This chain connects TRBV6-1 to TRBJ1-5; D not resolved. Germline-derived CDR1 and CDR2 are MNHNS and SASEGT. V shed 2 bases and J shed 3 bases, with 14 bases lying between them. The CDR3 is 16 amino acids. The CDR3 DNA reads as TGTGCCAGCAGTGAACCTATGGGCAGAACCAATCAGCCCCAGCATTTT. Its translation: CASSEPMGRTNQPQHF.

The chain uses TRBV6-6 and TRBJ2-3; the match to TRBD2 covers 7 bases. V was pared by 2 bases and J by 1 base, with 3 bases of the junction left unmatched. Germline loops: CDR1 MNHNY, CDR2 SVGAGI (reference sequence). CDR3 length equals 15 residues. CDR3 residues: CASSYRSGGTDTQYF. CDR3 nucleotide sequence: TGTGCCAGCAGTTACCGAAGCGGGGGCACAGATACGCAGTATTTT.

This chain uses TRBV10-3 with TRBJ2-7; 11 bases line up with TRBD2. The CDR3 is made up of 18 amino acids. Germline CDR1 ENHRY, CDR2 SYGVKD. The V and J ends lost 2 bases and 2 bases, in that order; junction bases with no gene match: 11. This CDR3 reads CAISEPRPSGGPPYEQYF. The CDR3 coding sequence is TGTGCCATCAGTGAGCCGAGACCTAGCGGGGGGCCCCCCTACGAGCAGTACTTC.

The rearrangement links TRBV5-4 to TRBJ2-5, with TRBD2 matching over 8 bases. From germline, CDR1 is SGHNT and CDR2 YYREEE (reference sequence). The CDR3 runs 12 residues. J lost 4 bases, V lost 9 bases, and 5 bases had no gene match. CDR3 sequence reads: CATGGAGETQYF. In DNA form, the CDR3 reads TGTGCCACCGGGGGGGCCGGAGAGACCCAGTACTTC.

The chain uses TRBV18 and TRBJ2-7; D possibly uses TRBD1 or TRBD2 (5 bases each). V dropped 3 bases and J dropped 4 bases, with 16 bases sitting between them. The CDR3 length is 15 residues. The germline CDR1 and CDR2 sequences are KGHSH and LQKENI. The CDR3 region is CASSPRDEKRYEQYF. CDR3 coding DNA: TGTGCCAGCTCACCCCGGGACGAGAAACGATACGAGCAGTACTTC.

The V and J genes are TRBV12-5 and TRBJ2-3; D possibly corresponds to TRBD1 (6 bases). In germline, CDR1 is LGHNT, CDR2 FRNRAP. V lost 5 bases to trimming and J lost 3 bases, with 24 bases between them. This CDR3 has 18 amino acids. CDR3 residues: CASGPPYPDRARTDTQYF. The CDR3 bases are TGTGCTAGTGGTCCCCCCTACCCGGACAGAGCTAGGACAGATACGCAGTATTTT.

The chain recombines TRBV7-9 with TRBJ1-2; TRBD1 matches at 9 bases. V dropped 1 base and J dropped 8; count of bases not matched to a gene: 14. CDR3 length: 17 amino acids. The germline CDR1 and CDR2 sequences are SEHNR and FQNEAQ (reference sequence). The chain's CDR3 is CASSLGIGDRDRRGYTF. In DNA, the CDR3 is TGTGCCAGCAGCTTAGGGATCGGGGACAGGGACAGGAGGGGCTACACCTTC.

The chain combines TRBV4-2 with TRBJ1-4; no firm D call. V was cut by 4 bases and J by 0 bases, with 15 bases left in between. The CDR3 length is 17 residues. Germline CDR1 LGHNA, CDR2 YNFKEQ. This chain's CDR3 is CASSLTETHTTNEKLFF. The CDR3 bases are TGTGCCAGCAGCCTCACGGAGACCCATACAACTAATGAAAAACTGTTTTTT.

This clone came up once. The rearrangement uses TRBV5-5 and TRBJ2-7; D is perhaps TRBD1 (6 bases). V dropped 0 bases and J dropped 2 bases, with 12 bases sitting between them. Germline V gives CDR1 SGHKS, CDR2 YYEKEE (reference sequence). CDR3 length equals 15 residues. CDR3 in amino acids: CASSLEVQGPYEQYF. The CDR3 DNA follows: TGTGCCAGCAGCTTGGAGGTACAGGGACCCTACGAGCAGTACTTC.

The chain couples TRBV7-9 to TRBJ2-1, with 8 bases identical to TRBD1. This CDR3 spans 16 amino acids. J lost 4 bases, V lost 5 bases, and 10 bases had no gene match. Germline values: CDR1 SEHNR, CDR2 FQNEAQ (reference sequence). CDR3 in amino acids: CASSPGTGGIYNEQFF. In DNA form, the CDR3 reads TGTGCCAGCAGCCCCGGAACAGGGGGAATATACAATGAGCAGTTCTTC. The complete variable domain, with remaining parts taken from reference TRBV7-9 and TRBJ2-1, reads DTGVSQNPRHKITKRGQNVTFRCDPISEHNRLYWYRQTLGQGPEFLTYFQNEAQLEKSRLLSDRFSAERPKGSFSTLEIQRTEQGDSAMYLCASSPGTGGIYNEQFFGPGTRLTVL.

The genes are TRBV9 and TRBJ1-2; perhaps TRBD1 as D (5 bases). CDR3 length: 13 amino acids. Trimming left V 3 bases short and J 8 bases short, with 14 bases between. The germline V gene encodes CDR1 SGDLS and CDR2 YYNGEE. The CDR3 reads CASSAQQAGGYTF. In DNA, the CDR3 is TGTGCCAGCAGCGCCCAACAGGCGGGAGGCTACACCTTC.

This clone appeared a few times. V usage is TRBV10-3 and J usage is TRBJ2-2, with 8 positions matching TRBD1. V lost 3 bases and J lost 3; bases outside the gene matches: 9. The germline gives CDR1 ENHRY, CDR2 SYGVKD. This CDR3 contains 17 residues. The CDR3 nucleotides read TGTGCCATCAGTGAATCCGACCAGGGGGCTTACACCGGGGAGCTGTTTTTT. It translates to CAISESDQGAYTGELFF.

The chain couples TRBV6-5 to TRBJ2-3; the D is unclear. The ends were cut back, 5 bases at V and 4 bases at J, with 10 bases in the middle. Per germline, CDR1 MNHEY and CDR2 SVGAGI. The CDR3 totals 13 residues. The DNA for the CDR3 is TGTGCCAGCAGTACCGTAGTTGCAGATACGCAGTATTTT. It codes for CASSTVVADTQYF.

This clone showed up just once. The genes are TRBV12-5 and TRBJ1-2; tentative D call: TRBD1 (6 bases). The CDR3 loop spans 15 amino acids. CDR1 is LGHNT and CDR2 is FRNRAP in the germline V gene. The V end was cut by 1 base, the J end by 4 bases, with 13 bases between. This CDR3 is CASGLALDRSYGYTF. The CDR3 DNA is TGTGCTAGTGGTTTGGCCCTGGACAGATCCTATGGCTACACCTTC.

The sample holds one count of this clone. The rearrangement uses TRBV5-5 and TRBJ2-7, with TRBD1 as a possible D gene (5 bases). Germline loops: CDR1 SGHKS, CDR2 YYEKEE (reference sequence). The CDR3 is 14 residues long. The V gene lost 1 base and the J gene lost 5 bases, with 13 bases spanning the gap. The CDR3 is CASSLPGHRNEQYF. CDR3 coding DNA: TGTGCCAGCAGCTTGCCAGGGCATCGTAACGAGCAGTACTTC.

The rearrangement joins TRBV5-4 to TRBJ2-5; D possibly matches TRBD1 or TRBD2 (5 bases each). The germline CDR1 and CDR2 sequences are SGHNT and YYREEE (reference sequence). This CDR3 is 13 amino acids long. The germline V and J ends were trimmed by 4 bases and 5 bases, with 12 bases remaining between them. Here the CDR3 reads CASSPVGEETQYF. CDR3 nucleotides: TGTGCCAGCAGCCCGGTGGGGGAGGAGACCCAGTACTTC.

J is TRBJ1-1 and V is TRBV27; no definite D call. Between the trimmed V and J ends, which lost 2 bases and 0 bases, there was a span of 7 bases. The CDR3 runs to 14 residues. CDR1 and CDR2 (germline): MNHEY, SMNVEV (reference sequence). The CDR3 DNA is TGTGCCAGCAGTTTAGGCGGGGTGAACACTGAAGCTTTCTTT. Its translation is CASSLGGVNTEAFF.

The chain employs TRBV2 and TRBJ2-7, with D unresolved. This CDR3 is built from 14 residues. Trimming cost V 4 bases and J 2 bases, with 12 bases left between them. Germline V gives CDR1 SNHLY, CDR2 FYNNEI. The CDR3 reads CASSGLQPTYEQYF. Here the CDR3 DNA reads TGTGCCAGCAGTGGTTTGCAGCCCACCTACGAGCAGTACTTC.

In the case of this clone: This sample also contains other DNA sequences that code for the same CDR3. The CDR3: CASSLGDGLNTEAFF. For the CDR3, the DNA is TGTGCCAGCAGCTTAGGTGACGGTTTGAACACTGAAGCTTTCTTT. The V and J genes are TRBV7-9 and TRBJ1-1; D call uncertain. Germline V gene sequence: CDR1 SEHNR, CDR2 FQNEAQ (reference sequence). The CDR3 totals 15 residues. V gave up 1 base and J gave up 0 bases, with 9 bases separating them.

V gene TRBV7-9 combines with J gene TRBJ2-7; no clear D gene. The germline CDR1 and CDR2 sequences are SEHNR and FQNEAQ (reference sequence). The V gene lost 5 bases and the J gene lost 3 bases, with 8 bases spanning the gap. This CDR3 has 12 amino acids. Here the CDR3 DNA reads TGTGCCAGCAGCATAGTTAACTACGAGCAGTACTTC. Its protein is CASSIVNYEQYF.

The chain employs TRBV30 and TRBJ2-7; D may be TRBD2 (5 bases). Germline CDR1 GTSNPN, CDR2 SVGIG (reference sequence). V lost 2 bases and J lost 0, with 14 bases in between. The CDR3 runs to 15 residues. The CDR3 loop reads CAWSSGTSSSYEQYF. The CDR3 coding sequence is TGTGCCTGGAGTAGCGGCACCAGTTCCTCCTACGAGCAGTACTTC.

This clone turned up a few times. The CDR3 sequence: CAWSVGGHGELFF. The CDR3 region has the DNA TGTGCCTGGAGTGTAGGAGGGCACGGGGAGCTGTTTTTT. This chain connects TRBV30 to TRBJ2-2, with D perhaps TRBD2 (6 bases). Germline lookup yields CDR1 GTSNPN and CDR2 SVGIG (reference sequence). V dropped 0 bases and J dropped 7 bases, with 9 bases sitting between them. CDR3 length: 13 residues.

The rearrangement uses TRBV15 and TRBJ2-1; TRBD2 aligns across 8 bases. J gave up 10 bases and V 0 bases, and 14 bases lay outside the gene matches. The germline V gene encodes CDR1 LNHNV and CDR2 YYDKDF (reference sequence). The CDR3 consists of 17 residues. Written as DNA, the CDR3 is TGTGCCACCAGCAGAGATAGAGGCCTAGCGGGTGGGGGGGAGCAGTTCTTC. This gives the protein CATSRDRGLAGGGEQFF.

V usage is TRBV10-3 and J usage is TRBJ2-5, with no clear D. This CDR3 has 13 amino acids. Germline V gene sequence: CDR1 ENHRY, CDR2 SYGVKD. V was pared by 3 bases and J by 5 bases, with 10 bases between. The CDR3 nucleotides are TGTGCCATCAGTGAACTGGCCAGGGAGACCCAGTACTTC. Translation: CAISELARETQYF.

The chain recombines TRBV29-1 with TRBJ2-3, with TRBD2 matching 12 bases. The trim removed 0 bases at V and 3 bases at J, leaving 4 bases unmatched. CDR3 size: 16 residues. Germline CDR1 SQVTM, CDR2 ANQGSEA. The CDR3 loop reads CSVEEASGGATDTQYF. The CDR3 DNA reads TGCAGCGTTGAAGAAGCTAGCGGGGGGGCTACAGATACGCAGTATTTT.